This T cell receptor beta chain was profiled in a study of T cells expressing NK-cell markers (TCRdb year 2020). Notes on the research overall: In sorted CD3+CD56+NKG2C+, CD3+CD56+NKG2C- and CD3+CD56-NKG2C+ T-cell subsets from several donors, TCR beta-chain repertoires were profiled. Randomly selected healthy volunteers, three men and five women, were used as the eight sequenced donors. Illumina HiSeq 2000/2500, MiSeq or NextSeq was used to sequence libraries as 2 x 150 bp reads. Among the eight sequenced donors, only one was HCMV-seronegative, while the other seven were HCMV-seropositive.

For CDR1 and CDR2, the germline V gene (reference sequence) lists SEHNR and FQNEAQ. The CDR3 contains 15 residues, cysteine and phenylalanine counted. The record lacks a DNA sequence. Here is what the overall study found, with its caveats: In six donors, the dominant CD3+CD56+NKG2C+ clonotypes ranked among the top 10 CD8+ clonotypes, making up roughly 1.0-8% of CD8+ T cells. Whether the expanded NKG2C-expressing T cell clones were specific for HCMV antigens was left unclear. Those dominant clonotypes were again the most abundant among CD3+CD56-NKG2C+ cells in four donors, at 28.3-60.1%.

Points on this clonotype: Its binding antigen is unknown.

A commercial ELISA kit detecting HCMV-specific IgG in serum was used to determine HCMV serostatus. Peripheral blood mononuclear cells were isolated from blood by Ficoll density gradient centrifugation. Sequencer: Illumina HiSeq 2000. 5'RACE template switching, by which a universal primer site and unique molecular identifiers were added, was used to make TCR beta cDNA libraries. cDNA synthesis was primed from the TCR beta constant segment and was followed by two successive PCR amplification steps. The paper's processing steps were these. MIGEC was used to demultiplex reads and group the reads by UMI, and MiTCR was used to assemble and quantify clonotypes. To exclude erroneous sequences, any TCR cDNA sequence not supported by at least two reads was discarded. Downstream repertoire analysis used the tcR package, and clonotypes were matched across fractions by CDR3 nucleotide sequence plus V segment. VDJmatch was used to annotate antigen specificity against VDJdb, with one amino acid substitution in CDR3 permitted. TCRdb reanalyzed the reads, keeping one entry per CDR3 protein sequence and omitting DNA. It is TCRdb's table, rather than the study itself, that gives the V and J calls and clone size. The record for this sample contains over 100,000 distinct CDR3 sequences. The top ten clonotypes cover 18% of the sample.

The chain employs TRBV7-9 and TRBJ2-1. The source is a woman aged 18 to 75 in good health. Sequenced: blood T cells: a sorted CD56 or NKG2C T cell subset, CD4+ or CD8+ T cells, or bulk PBMC T cells (not recorded which). The CDR3 amino acid sequence is: CASSSKVSSYNEQFF.